This T cell receptor (beta chain) was identified in a study of cytomegalovirus exposure and HLA in healthy donors. On this clone itself: Its specificity is unknown.

The CDR3 extends over 12 amino acids. CDR1 is MNHEY and CDR2 is SVGAGI in the germline V gene. With 6 bases removed from V and 7 bases from J, the gap between germline ends came to 9 bases. PCR employed 60 Vbeta and 13 Jbeta primers. Clones were sequenced by immunoSEQ multiplex PCR, and TCRdb holds only the in-frame ones, with some missing. The table shows about 130,000 clones, with 75% to 85% occurring only once. Whole-study findings and limits: Immune exposure data for these donors was limited to CMV serostatus.

The receptor was isolated from a man between 18 and 29 years old in good health and CMV-seronegative. The sequenced sample was PBMCs. This chain connects TRBV6-5 to TRBJ1-4; D ambiguous. The CDR3, as DNA: TGTGCCAGCAGGAGAGGAGGTGAAAAACTGTTTTTT. It yields the protein CASRRGGEKLFF.